This passage covers 2 T cell receptor beta chains from one sample sequenced in a study of blood T cell repertoires in COVID-19. The method was immunoSEQ multiplex PCR; TCRdb's version includes in-frame clones alone and lacks a portion of them. Of hundreds of thousands of clones in the sample, roughly 84% are singletons; the top ten hold 3.5% to 4%. Sequencing was carried out using peripheral blood. These receptors all come from a woman older than 75 with acute or convalescent COVID-19.

This clone was counted only a few times. V is TRBV5-4 and J is TRBJ2-6; 10 bases line up with TRBD1. Per the germline V gene, CDR1 is SGHNT and CDR2 is YYREEE (reference sequence). The CDR3 spans 20 residues. Losses at the gene ends were 0 bases for V and 1 base for J; bases not matched to a gene: 10. The CDR3 here is CASSLANPGTGASGANVLTF. As DNA, the CDR3 is TGTGCCAGCAGCTTGGCTAACCCCGGGACAGGGGCATCTGGGGCCAACGTCCTGACTTTC.

The V and J genes are TRBV19 and TRBJ2-1; 11 nucleotides agree with TRBD1. This CDR3 is built from 15 residues. V dropped 8 bases and J dropped 2; count of bases not matched to a gene: 5. Germline V gives CDR1 LNHDA, CDR2 SQIVND (reference sequence). The chain's CDR3 is CASYPGQGAYNEQFF. DNA for the CDR3: TGTGCCAGTTACCCGGGACAGGGGGCCTACAATGAGCAGTTCTTC.